The text below deals with one T cell receptor beta chain. Using immunoSEQ multiplex PCR, the repertoire was profiled, and TCRdb retains in-frame clones only, with some absent. The sample lists 150,000 to 200,000 clones; around nine tenths were seen once. Germline CDR1 is GTSNPN and CDR2 is SVGIG (reference sequence). The length of the CDR3 is 16 residues. With 0 bases clipped from V and 2 bases from J, the junction kept 7 bases outside the gene matches. The data were taken from a study of blood T cell repertoires in COVID-19. Study as a whole: PBMCs, B-cell-depleted T cells, or T cells were the source of the cDNA or gDNA that made up the material.

The receptor's source is a woman under 30 who had recovered from COVID-19. This chain links TRBV30 with TRBJ2-1; TRBD2 matches at 7 bases. Material: peripheral blood. The CDR3 here is CAWSVHFAGAYNEQFF. The CDR3 DNA sequence: TGTGCCTGGAGTGTACATTTCGCGGGGGCCTACAATGAGCAGTTCTTC.